Listed below are T cell receptor beta chains from one sample, sequenced in a study of OX40 agonist ivuxolimab in advanced cancers. The table came from immunoSEQ multiplex PCR; TCRdb's copy has only in-frame clones and leaves some out. This sample yields about 60,000 clones, of which about 83% are seen a single time; around 0.65% belongs to the top ten. The specimen comprised CD4+ or CD8+ T cells sorted from blood, sampled in a trial of the OX40 agonist ivuxolimab. All receptors come from an adult with an advanced solid tumor such as melanoma, head and neck, liver or kidney cancer. Each CDR3 is given with its conserved first and last residue. D genes are given only for firm matches. The listing skips clone size in some rows; elsewhere it reads once, few, many or a size class.

j_call v_call d_call clone_size cdr3_aa cdr3_nt
TRBJ2-5 TRBV7-9 TRBD2 - CASSRGTSGRETQYF TGTGCCAGCAGCCGAGGGACTAGCGGGCGGGAGACCCAGTACTTC
TRBJ2-7 TRBV28 TRBD1 - CASSSGTGNYEQYF TGTGCCAGCAGCTCCGGGACAGGGAACTACGAGCAGTACTTC
TRBJ2-3 TRBV28 - - CASSTQKTDTQYF TGTGCCAGCAGTACACAAAAAACAGATACGCAGTATTTT
TRBJ1-4 TRBV25-1 - - CASSEPRDPNEKLFF TGTGCCAGCAGTGAACCCCGGGACCCTAATGAAAAACTGTTTTTT
TRBJ1-4 TRBV19 - - CASSRQPTNEKLFF TGTGCCAGTAGCAGACAGCCAACTAATGAAAAACTGTTTTTT
TRBJ1-1 TRBV9 - - CASSVARGARTDTEAFF TGTGCCAGCAGCGTAGCTCGGGGGGCCCGTACGGACACTGAAGCTTTCTTT
TRBJ2-7 TRBV28 - - CASSFALPGIYEQYF TGTGCCAGCAGTTTCGCCTTACCTGGCATCTACGAGCAGTACTTC
TRBJ1-6 TRBV10-3 TRBD1 - CAISVAWGTDNSPLHF TGTGCCATCAGTGTGGCGTGGGGGACAGACAATTCACCCCTCCACTTT
TRBJ1-1 TRBV11-1 - - CASSLAGGPEAFF TGTGCCAGCAGCTTAGCAGGGGGGCCAGAAGCTTTCTTT
TRBJ1-1 TRBV19 - - CASSIRGKPEAFF TGTGCCAGTAGTATCAGGGGTAAGCCCGAAGCTTTCTTT
TRBJ2-5 TRBV29-1 - - CSVDWASQETQYF TGCAGCGTTGACTGGGCAAGTCAAGAGACCCAGTACTTC
TRBJ2-5 TRBV5-1 TRBD2 - CASSPGLAGGREETQYF TGCGCCAGCAGCCCGGGACTAGCGGGAGGTAGGGAAGAGACCCAGTACTTC
TRBJ1-2 TRBV28 - - CASSLPGSYGYTF TGTGCCAGCAGTTTACCGGGGAGCTATGGCTACACCTTC
TRBJ2-7 TRBV10-2 - - CASMDPSYEQYF TGCGCCAGCATGGACCCTTCCTACGAGCAGTACTTC
TRBJ2-7 TRBV4-2 - few CASSQDAGTIYEQYF TGTGCCAGCAGCCAAGATGCAGGGACAATCTACGAGCAGTACTTC
TRBJ2-7 TRBV28 TRBD2 - CASRRTSGSIYEQYF TGTGCCAGCAGAAGGACTAGCGGGAGTATCTACGAGCAGTACTTC
TRBJ1-2 TRBV15 - - CATSRDYSSADYGYTF TGTGCCACCAGCAGAGATTATAGTTCTGCCGACTATGGCTACACCTTC
TRBJ1-3 TRBV6-5 - few CASSPIPGNTIYF TGTGCCAGCAGTCCAATACCCGGAAACACCATATATTTT
TRBJ1-1 TRBV5-4 - - CASSLVGQMNTEAFF TGTGCCAGCAGCTTGGTAGGGCAAATGAACACTGAAGCTTTCTTT
TRBJ2-3 TRBV29-1 - - CSALAASTDTQYF TGCAGCGCCCTAGCCGCTAGCACAGATACGCAGTATTTT
TRBJ1-4 TRBV9 TRBD1 - CASSVGTGNTNEKLFF TGTGCCAGCAGCGTCGGGACAGGGAATACTAATGAAAAACTGTTTTTT
TRBJ2-3 TRBV28 TRBD2 - CASTLGLAGGTSTDTQYF TGTGCCAGCACCCTGGGACTAGCGGGAGGGACTAGCACAGATACGCAGTATTTT
TRBJ2-2 TRBV4-2 TRBD2 - CASSQLAGSNTGELFF TGTGCCAGCAGCCAGTTAGCGGGATCGAACACCGGGGAGCTGTTTTTT
TRBJ1-1 TRBV15 - few CATSGSLNTEAFF TGTGCCACCAGCGGCAGCCTGAACACTGAAGCTTTCTTT
TRBJ1-1 TRBV6-1 - - CASIFSRGGTEAFF TGTGCCAGCATTTTCTCGAGGGGGGGCACTGAAGCTTTCTTT